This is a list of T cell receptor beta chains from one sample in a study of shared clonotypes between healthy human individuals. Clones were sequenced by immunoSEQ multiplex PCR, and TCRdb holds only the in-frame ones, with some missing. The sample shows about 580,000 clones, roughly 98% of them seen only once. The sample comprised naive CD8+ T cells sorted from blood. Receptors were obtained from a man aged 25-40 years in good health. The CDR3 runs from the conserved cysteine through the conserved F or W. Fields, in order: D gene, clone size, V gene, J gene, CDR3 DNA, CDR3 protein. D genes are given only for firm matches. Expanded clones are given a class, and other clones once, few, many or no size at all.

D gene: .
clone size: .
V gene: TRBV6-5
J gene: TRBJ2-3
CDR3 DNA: TGTGCCAGCAGTTACTCTCCAGGCACAGATACGCAGTATTTT
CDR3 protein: CASSYSPGTDTQYF

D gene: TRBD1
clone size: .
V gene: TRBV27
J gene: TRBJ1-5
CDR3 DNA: TGTGCCAGCAGACTAGGGACAGCTTATAGCAATCAGCCCCAGCATTTT
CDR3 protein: CASRLGTAYSNQPQHF

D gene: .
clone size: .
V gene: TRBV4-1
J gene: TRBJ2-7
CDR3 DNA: TGCGCCAGCAGCCAAGATTGGCCCAATTCCGGGAACGAGCAGTACTTC
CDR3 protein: CASSQDWPNSGNEQYF

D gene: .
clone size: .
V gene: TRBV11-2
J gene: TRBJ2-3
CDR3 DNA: TGTGCCAGCAGCTCCTTATCGACCCCCGGGACAGATACGCAGTATTTT
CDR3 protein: CASSSLSTPGTDTQYF

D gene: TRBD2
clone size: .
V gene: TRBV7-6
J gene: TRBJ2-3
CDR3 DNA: TGTGCCAGCAGCACCACGCGGGAGACGGGAACAGATACGCAGTATTTT
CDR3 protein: CASSTTRETGTDTQYF

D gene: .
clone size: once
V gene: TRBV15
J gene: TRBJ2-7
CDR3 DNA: TGTGCCACCAGCAGCCTCCTCTCCCGGGACGGATCCTACGAGCAGTACTTC
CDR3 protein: CATSSLLSRDGSYEQYF

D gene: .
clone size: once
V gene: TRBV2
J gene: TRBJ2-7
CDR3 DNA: TGTGCCAGCACCTCAGGCGCTTACGAGCAGTACTTC
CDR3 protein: CASTSGAYEQYF

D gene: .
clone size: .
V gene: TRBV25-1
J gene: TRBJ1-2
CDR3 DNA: TGTGCCAGCAGTGAGACCACAGGGTATGGCTACACCTTC
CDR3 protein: CASSETTGYGYTF

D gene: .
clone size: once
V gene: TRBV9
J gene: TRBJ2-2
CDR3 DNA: TGTGCCAGCAGCGTAGGGGGGCGGGAGCTGTTTTTT
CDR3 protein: CASSVGGRELFF

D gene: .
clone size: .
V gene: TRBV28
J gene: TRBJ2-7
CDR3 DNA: TGTGCCAGCAGTTTAAGGGGCCTTTCAGTGAATGAGCAGTACTTC
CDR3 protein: CASSLRGLSVNEQYF

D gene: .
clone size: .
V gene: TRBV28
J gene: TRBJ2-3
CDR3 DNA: TGTGCCAGCAGTTTTGGTAGACCAGATACGCAGTATTTT
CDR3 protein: CASSFGRPDTQYF

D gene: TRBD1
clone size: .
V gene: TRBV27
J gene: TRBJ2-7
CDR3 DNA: TGTGCCAGCAGACACACAGGGGGCTACAACTACGAGCAGTACTTC
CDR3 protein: CASRHTGGYNYEQYF

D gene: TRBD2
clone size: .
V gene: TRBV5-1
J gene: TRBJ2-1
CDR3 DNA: TGCGCCAGCAGCTTAGAGGGAGGGGACAATGAGCAGTTCTTC
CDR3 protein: CASSLEGGDNEQFF

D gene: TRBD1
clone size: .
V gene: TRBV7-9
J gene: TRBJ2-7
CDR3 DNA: TGTGCCAGCAGCCCGAGACCAGGGGACAGCGGCCGGGACGAGCAGTACTTC
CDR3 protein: CASSPRPGDSGRDEQYF

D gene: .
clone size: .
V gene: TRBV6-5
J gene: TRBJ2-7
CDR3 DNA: TGTGCCAGCAGTTACTCCGGGACTCGCACCTACGAGCAGTACTTC
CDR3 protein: CASSYSGTRTYEQYF

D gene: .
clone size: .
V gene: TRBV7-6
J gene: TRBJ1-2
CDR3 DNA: TGTGCCAGCAGCCCGGACACGCTGGGCTATGGCTACACCTTC
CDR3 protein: CASSPDTLGYGYTF

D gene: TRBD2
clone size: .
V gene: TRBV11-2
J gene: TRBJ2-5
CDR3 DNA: TGTGCCAGCAGCGGAAGACTAGCGGGATTGCCATTCACGGAGACCCAGTACTTC
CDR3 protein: CASSGRLAGLPFTETQYF

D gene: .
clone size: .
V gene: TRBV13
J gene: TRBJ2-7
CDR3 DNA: TGTGCCAGCAGCGCGGGGACAACGGAGGAGCAGTACTTC
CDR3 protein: CASSAGTTEEQYF

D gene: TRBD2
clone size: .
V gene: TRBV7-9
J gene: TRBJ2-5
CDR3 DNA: TGTGCCAGCAGCTCGCCAGAGGGGCGGACTAGCTCGAGCGAGACCCAGTACTTC
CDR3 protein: CASSSPEGRTSSSETQYF

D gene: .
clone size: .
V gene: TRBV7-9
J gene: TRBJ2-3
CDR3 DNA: TGTGCCAGCAGCTTCCAGGGATCCACAGATACGCAGTATTTT
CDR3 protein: CASSFQGSTDTQYF

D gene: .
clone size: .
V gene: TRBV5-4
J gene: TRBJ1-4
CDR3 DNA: TGTGCCAGCAGCTTGGGGACAAAGGGAGGTGGAAGTGAAAAACTGTTTTTT
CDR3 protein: CASSLGTKGGGSEKLFF

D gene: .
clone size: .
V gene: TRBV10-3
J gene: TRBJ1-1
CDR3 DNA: TGTGCCATCAGTGAGTCTCTCGACAGGACGGCTTTCTTT
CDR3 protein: CAISESLDRTAFF

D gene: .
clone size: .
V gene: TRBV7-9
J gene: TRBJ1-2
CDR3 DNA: TGTGCCAGCAGCTTAGAAGGCAGCATCTATGGCTACACCTTC
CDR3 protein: CASSLEGSIYGYTF

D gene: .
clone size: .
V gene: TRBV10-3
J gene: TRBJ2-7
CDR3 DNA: TGTGCCGCCTACCTATCGAAGTGGGACCCCTACGAGCAGTACTTC
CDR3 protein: CAAYLSKWDPYEQYF

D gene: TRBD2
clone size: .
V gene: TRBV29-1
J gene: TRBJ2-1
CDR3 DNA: TGCAGCGTTGGACCTAGGACTAGCGAGAATGAGCAGTTCTTC
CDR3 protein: CSVGPRTSENEQFF

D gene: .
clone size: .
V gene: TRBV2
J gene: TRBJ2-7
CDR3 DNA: TGTGCCAGCAGTGACCACCGGGACACGAGCTCCTACGAGCAGTACTTC
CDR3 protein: CASSDHRDTSSYEQYF

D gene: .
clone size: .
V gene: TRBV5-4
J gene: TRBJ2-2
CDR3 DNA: TGTGCCAGCAGCTTTGGTTCCGGGGAGCTGTTTTTT
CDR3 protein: CASSFGSGELFF

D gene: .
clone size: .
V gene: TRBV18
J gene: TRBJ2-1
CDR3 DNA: TGTGCCAGCTCTGGAGGATCAGGCAATGAGCAGTTCTTC
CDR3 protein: CASSGGSGNEQFF

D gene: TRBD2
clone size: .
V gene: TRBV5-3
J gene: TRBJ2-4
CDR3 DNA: TGTGCCAGATGGCCCCGGGGGGATTGCATTCAGTACTTC
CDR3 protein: CARWPRGDCIQYF

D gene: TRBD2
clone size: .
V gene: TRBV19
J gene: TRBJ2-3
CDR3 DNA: TGTGCCAGTAGTATAGGGACTAGCGGGATAGCAGATACGCAGTATTTT
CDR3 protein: CASSIGTSGIADTQYF

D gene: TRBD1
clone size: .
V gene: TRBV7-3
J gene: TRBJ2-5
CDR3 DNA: TGTGCCAGCAGCCTGACAGGGGTGGAAGAGACCCAGTACTTC
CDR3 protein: CASSLTGVEETQYF

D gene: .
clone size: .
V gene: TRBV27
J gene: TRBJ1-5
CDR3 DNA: TGTGCCAGCAGTTTAAGGGCCGGCATTCAGCCCCAGCATTTT
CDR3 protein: CASSLRAGIQPQHF

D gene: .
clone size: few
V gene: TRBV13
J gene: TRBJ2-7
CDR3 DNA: TGTGCCAGCAGCTTAGCTCGCTACGAGCAGTACTTC
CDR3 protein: CASSLARYEQYF

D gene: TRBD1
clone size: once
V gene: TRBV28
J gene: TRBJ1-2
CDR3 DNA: TGTGCCAGCAGTTCCCCCCGGGGACAGGGGAACTATGGCTACACCTTC
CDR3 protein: CASSSPRGQGNYGYTF

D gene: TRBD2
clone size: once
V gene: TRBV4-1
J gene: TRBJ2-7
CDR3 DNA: TGCGCCAGCAGCGCATGGACTAGCGGGAGTTCCTACGAGCAGTACTTC
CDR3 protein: CASSAWTSGSSYEQYF

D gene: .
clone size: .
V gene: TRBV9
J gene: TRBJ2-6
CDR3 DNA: TGTGCCAGCAGCGTAGGGACCGCTGGGGCCAACGTCCTGACTTTC
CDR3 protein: CASSVGTAGANVLTF

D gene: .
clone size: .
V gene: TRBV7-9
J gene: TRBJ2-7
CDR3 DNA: TGTGCCAGCAGCCATGGGTTCTACGAGCAGTACTTC
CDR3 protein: CASSHGFYEQYF

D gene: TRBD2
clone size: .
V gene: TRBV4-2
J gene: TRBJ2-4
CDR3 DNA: TGTGCCAGCAGCGGGCCTAGCGGGAGAGGAGGAGCCAAAAACATTCAGTACTTC
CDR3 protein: CASSGPSGRGGAKNIQYF

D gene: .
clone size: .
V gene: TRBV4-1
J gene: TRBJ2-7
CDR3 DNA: TGCGCCAGCAGCCCAACCCCCGGGCGCCGAATCTACGAGCAGTACTTC
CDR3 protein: CASSPTPGRRIYEQYF

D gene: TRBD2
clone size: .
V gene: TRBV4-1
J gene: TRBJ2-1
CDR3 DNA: TGCGCCAGCAGCCAAGAATGGGGACTAGTAGCTGAGCAGTTCTTC
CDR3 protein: CASSQEWGLVAEQFF

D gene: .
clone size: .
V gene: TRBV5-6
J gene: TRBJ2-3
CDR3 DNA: TGTGCCAGCAGTTACACCGCAGATACGCAGTATTTT
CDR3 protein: CASSYTADTQYF

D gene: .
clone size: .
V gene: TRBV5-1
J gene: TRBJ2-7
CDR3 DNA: TGCGCCAGCAGCTTCAGACAGGGACTCCAGTACGAGCAGTACTTC
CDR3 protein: CASSFRQGLQYEQYF

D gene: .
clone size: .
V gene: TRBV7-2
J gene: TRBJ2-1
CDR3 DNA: TGTGCCAGTTCGCCTCAAGGAGGCTACTACAATGAGCAGTTCTTC
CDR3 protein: CASSPQGGYYNEQFF

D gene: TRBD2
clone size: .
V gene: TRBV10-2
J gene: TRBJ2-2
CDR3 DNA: TGCGCCAGCGGGACGGGACTAGACACCGGGGAGCTGTTTTTT
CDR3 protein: CASGTGLDTGELFF

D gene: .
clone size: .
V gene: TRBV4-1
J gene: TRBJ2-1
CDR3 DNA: TGCGCCAGCTCAACAGCCTTCTCCTACAATGAGCAGTTCTTC
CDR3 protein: CASSTAFSYNEQFF

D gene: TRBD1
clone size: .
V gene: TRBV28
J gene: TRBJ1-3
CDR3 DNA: TGTGCCAGCAGTTTTCAGGGGGTAGAAAACACCATATATTTT
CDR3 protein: CASSFQGVENTIYF

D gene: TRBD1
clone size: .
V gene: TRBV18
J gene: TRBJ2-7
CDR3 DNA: TGTGCCAGCTCCCAAGACAGGGGGACCTCCTACGAGCAGTACTTC
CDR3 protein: CASSQDRGTSYEQYF

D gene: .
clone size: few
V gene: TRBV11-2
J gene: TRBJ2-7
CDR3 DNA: TGTGCCAGCAGCCCGTCCTTCTATCTCGAGCAGTACTTC
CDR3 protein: CASSPSFYLEQYF

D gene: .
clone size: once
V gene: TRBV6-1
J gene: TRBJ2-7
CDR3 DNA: TGTGCCAGCAGTGAAGCCCCCTACGAGCAGTACTTC
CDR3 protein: CASSEAPYEQYF

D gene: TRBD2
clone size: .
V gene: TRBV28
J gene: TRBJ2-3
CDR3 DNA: TGTGCCAGCAGTCCTAGAGGACTAGCGGGGGCACAAGATACGCAGTATTTT
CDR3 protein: CASSPRGLAGAQDTQYF

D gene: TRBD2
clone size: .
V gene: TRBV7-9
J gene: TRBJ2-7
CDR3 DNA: TGTGCCAGTGGGACTAGCGTCGAGCAGTACTTC
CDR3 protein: CASGTSVEQYF

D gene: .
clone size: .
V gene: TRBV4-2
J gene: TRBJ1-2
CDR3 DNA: TGTGCCAGCAGCCAGGGGACTCTCGAACCTTATGGCTACACCTTC
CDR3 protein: CASSQGTLEPYGYTF

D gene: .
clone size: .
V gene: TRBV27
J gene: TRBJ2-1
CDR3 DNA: TGTGCCAGCTGTATCTCCTTAGGGGACCTTCCCTACAATGAGCAGTTCTTC
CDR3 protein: CASCISLGDLPYNEQFF

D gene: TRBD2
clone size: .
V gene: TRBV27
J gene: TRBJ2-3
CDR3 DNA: TGTGCCAGCAGTTCATGGACTAGCGGGACCACAGATACGCAGTATTTT
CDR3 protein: CASSSWTSGTTDTQYF

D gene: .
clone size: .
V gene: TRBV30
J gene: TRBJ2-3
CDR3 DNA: TGTGCCTGGAGCCCCTCTGGGTTAGAGCAGTATTTT
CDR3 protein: CAWSPSGLEQYF

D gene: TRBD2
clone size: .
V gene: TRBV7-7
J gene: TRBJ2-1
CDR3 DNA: TGTGCTAGCAGCTTAGAAATGGGACTAGCGGGGAATGAGCAGTTCTTC
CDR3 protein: CASSLEMGLAGNEQFF

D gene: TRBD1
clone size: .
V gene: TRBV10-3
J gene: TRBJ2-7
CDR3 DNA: TGTGCCATCAGTGATGGGACAGGGAACGAGCAGTACTTC
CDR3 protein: CAISDGTGNEQYF

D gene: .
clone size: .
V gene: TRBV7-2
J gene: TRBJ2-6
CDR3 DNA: TGTGCCAGCAGCCTAGGATGGGGATCTGGGGCCAACGTCCTGACTTTC
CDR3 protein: CASSLGWGSGANVLTF

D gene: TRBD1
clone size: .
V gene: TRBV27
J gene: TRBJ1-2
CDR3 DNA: TGTGCCAGCAGTTTACAGGCAGGGGGAAAGGGCTACACCTTC
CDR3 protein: CASSLQAGGKGYTF

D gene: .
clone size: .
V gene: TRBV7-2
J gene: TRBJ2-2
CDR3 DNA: TGTGCCAGCAGCTTAGCTCGGGTGAACACCGGGGAGCTGTTTTTT
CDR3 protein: CASSLARVNTGELFF